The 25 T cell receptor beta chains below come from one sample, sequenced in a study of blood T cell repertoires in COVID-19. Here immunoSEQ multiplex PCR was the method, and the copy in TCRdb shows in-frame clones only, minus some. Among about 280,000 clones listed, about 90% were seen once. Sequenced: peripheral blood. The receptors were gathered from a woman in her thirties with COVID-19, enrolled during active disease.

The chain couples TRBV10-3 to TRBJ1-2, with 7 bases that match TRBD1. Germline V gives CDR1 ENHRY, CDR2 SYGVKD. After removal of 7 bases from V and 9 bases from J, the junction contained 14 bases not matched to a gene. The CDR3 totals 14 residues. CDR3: CAITSSVAGGSYTF. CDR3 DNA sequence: TGTGCCATCACGAGCTCGGTGGCAGGGGGTAGCTACACCTTC.

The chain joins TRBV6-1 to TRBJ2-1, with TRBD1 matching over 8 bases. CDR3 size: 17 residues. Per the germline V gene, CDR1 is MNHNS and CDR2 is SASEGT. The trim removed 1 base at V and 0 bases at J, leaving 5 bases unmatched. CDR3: CASSEGLDRASYNEQFF. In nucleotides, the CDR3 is TGTGCCAGCAGTGAAGGTCTGGACAGGGCCTCCTACAATGAGCAGTTCTTC.

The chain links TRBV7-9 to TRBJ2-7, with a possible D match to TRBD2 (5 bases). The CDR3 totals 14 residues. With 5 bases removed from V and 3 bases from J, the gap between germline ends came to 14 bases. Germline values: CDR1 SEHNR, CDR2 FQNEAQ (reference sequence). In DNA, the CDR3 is TGTGCCAGCAGCCAAGGGCGAGGGAACTACGAGCAGTACTTC. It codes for CASSQGRGNYEQYF.

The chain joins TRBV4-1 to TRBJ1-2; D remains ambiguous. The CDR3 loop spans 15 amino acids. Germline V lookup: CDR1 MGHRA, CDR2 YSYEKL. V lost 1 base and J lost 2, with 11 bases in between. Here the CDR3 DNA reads TGCGCCAGCAGCCAAGTCGGAGCTGAGAACTATGGCTACACCTTC. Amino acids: CASSQVGAENYGYTF.

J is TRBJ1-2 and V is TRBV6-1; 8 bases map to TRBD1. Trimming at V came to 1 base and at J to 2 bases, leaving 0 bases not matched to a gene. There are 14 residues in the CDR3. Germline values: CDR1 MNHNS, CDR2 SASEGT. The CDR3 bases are TGTGCCAGCAGTGAAGACAGGGGGAACTATGGCTACACCTTC. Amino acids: CASSEDRGNYGYTF.

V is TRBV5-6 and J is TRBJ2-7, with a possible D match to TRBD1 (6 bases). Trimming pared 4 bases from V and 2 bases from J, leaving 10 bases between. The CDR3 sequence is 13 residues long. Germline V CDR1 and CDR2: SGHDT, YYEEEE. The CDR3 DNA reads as TGTGCCAGCAGCCGAGGGGGACCCTACGAGCAGTACTTC. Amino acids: CASSRGGPYEQYF.

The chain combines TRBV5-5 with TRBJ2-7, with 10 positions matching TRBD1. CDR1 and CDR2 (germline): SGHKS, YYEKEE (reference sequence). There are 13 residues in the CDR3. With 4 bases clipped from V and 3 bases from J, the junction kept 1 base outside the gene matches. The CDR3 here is CASSRDRGYEQYF. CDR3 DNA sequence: TGTGCCAGCAGCCGGGACAGGGGCTACGAGCAGTACTTC.

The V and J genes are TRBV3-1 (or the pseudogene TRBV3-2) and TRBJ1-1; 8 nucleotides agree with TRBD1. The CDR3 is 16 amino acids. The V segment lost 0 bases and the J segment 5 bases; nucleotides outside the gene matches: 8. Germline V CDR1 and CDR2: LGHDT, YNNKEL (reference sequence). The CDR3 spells CASSQDQGRGPTEAFF. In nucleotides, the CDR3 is TGTGCCAGCAGCCAAGATCAAGGCAGGGGGCCGACTGAAGCTTTCTTT.

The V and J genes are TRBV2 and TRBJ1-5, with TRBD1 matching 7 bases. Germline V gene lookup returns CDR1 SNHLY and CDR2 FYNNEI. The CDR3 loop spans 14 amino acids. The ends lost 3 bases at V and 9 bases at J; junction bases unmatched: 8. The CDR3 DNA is TGTGCCAGCAGTGATGGCAGGGGGGCGAGGCCCCAGCATTTT. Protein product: CASSDGRGARPQHF.

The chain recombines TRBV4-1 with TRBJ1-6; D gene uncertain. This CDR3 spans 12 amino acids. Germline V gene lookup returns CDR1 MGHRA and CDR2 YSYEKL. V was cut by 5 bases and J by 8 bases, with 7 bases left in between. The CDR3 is CASSSSDSPLHF. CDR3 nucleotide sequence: TGCGCCAGCAGCTCGTCAGATTCACCCCTCCACTTT.

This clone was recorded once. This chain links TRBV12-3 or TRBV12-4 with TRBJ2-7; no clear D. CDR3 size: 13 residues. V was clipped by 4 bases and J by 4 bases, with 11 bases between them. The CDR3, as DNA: TGTGCCAGCAGTTCCCCCCCCCGGTACGAGCAGTACTTC. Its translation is CASSSPPRYEQYF.

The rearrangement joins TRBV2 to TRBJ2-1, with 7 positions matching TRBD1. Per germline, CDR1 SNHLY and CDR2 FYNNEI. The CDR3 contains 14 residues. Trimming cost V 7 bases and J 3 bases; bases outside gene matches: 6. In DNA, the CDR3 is TGTGCCAGCAACTCCCGGGACAGCTACAATGAGCAGTTCTTC. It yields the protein CASNSRDSYNEQFF.

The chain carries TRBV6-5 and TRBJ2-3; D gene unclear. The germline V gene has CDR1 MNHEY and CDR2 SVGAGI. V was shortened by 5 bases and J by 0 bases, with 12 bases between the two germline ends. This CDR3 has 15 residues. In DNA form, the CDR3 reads TGTGCCAGCAGTCCCTTGTCTTCTAGCACAGATACGCAGTATTTT. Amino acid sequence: CASSPLSSSTDTQYF.

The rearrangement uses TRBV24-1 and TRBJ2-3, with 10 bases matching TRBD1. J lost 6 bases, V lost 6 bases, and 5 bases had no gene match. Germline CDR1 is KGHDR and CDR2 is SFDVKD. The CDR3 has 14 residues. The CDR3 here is CATSQTGGADTQYF. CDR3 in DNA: TGTGCCACCAGTCAGACAGGGGGCGCGGATACGCAGTATTTT.

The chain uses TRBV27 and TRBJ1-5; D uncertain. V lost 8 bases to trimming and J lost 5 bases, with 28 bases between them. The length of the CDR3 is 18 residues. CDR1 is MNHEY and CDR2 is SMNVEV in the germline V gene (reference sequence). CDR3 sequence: CASARAVAGRRRYQPQHF. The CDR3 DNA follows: TGTGCCAGCGCGCGGGCGGTGGCAGGAAGACGACGTTATCAGCCCCAGCATTTT.

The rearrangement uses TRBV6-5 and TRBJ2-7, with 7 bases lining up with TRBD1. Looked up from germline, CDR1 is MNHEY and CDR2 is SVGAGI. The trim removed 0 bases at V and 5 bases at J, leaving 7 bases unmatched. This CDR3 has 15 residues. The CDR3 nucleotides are TGTGCCAGCAGTTACTCGCCGGCAGGGGGAAACGAGCAGTACTTC. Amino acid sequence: CASSYSPAGGNEQYF.

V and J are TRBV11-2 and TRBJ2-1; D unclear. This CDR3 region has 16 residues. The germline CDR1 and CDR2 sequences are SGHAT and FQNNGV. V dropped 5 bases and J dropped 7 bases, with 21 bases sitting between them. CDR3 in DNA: TGTGCCAGCAGCCCCCGGGTGCAGATGAATAGGAATGAGCAGTTCTTC. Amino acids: CASSPRVQMNRNEQFF.

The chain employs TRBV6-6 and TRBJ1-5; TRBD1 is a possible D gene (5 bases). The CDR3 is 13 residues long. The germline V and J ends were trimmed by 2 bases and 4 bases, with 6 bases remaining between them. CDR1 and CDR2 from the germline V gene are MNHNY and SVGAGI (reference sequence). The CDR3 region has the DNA TGTGCCAGCAGTTACGGGGGGAATCAGCCCCAGCATTTT. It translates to CASSYGGNQPQHF.

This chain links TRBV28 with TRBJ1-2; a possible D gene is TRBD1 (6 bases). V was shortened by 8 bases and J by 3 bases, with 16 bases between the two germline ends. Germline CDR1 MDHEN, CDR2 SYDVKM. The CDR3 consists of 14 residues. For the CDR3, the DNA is TGTGCCAGCCTTGATCAGGGGTATCACTATGGCTACACCTTC. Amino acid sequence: CASLDQGYHYGYTF.

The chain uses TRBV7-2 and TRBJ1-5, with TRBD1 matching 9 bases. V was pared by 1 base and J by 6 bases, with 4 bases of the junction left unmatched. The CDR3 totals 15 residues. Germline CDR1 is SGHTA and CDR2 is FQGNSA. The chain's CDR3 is CASSLGLDRGQPQHF. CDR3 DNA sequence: TGTGCCAGCAGCTTAGGGTTGGACAGGGGTCAGCCCCAGCATTTT.

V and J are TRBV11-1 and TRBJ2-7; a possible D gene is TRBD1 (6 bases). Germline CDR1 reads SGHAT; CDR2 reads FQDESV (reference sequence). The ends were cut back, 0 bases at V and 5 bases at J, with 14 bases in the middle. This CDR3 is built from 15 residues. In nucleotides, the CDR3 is TGTGCCAGCAGCTTAGCGCTGACAGGCGTAAACGAGCAGTACTTC. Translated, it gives CASSLALTGVNEQYF.

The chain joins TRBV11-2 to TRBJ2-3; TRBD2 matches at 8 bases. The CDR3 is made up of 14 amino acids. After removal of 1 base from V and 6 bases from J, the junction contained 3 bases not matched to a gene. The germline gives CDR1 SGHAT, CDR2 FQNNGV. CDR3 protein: CASSLVLAGDTQYF. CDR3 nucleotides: TGTGCCAGCAGCTTAGTATTAGCGGGGGATACGCAGTATTTT.

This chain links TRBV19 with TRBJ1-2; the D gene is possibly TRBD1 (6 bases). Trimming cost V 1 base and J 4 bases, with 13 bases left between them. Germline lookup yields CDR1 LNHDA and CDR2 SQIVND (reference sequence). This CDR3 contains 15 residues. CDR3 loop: CASSIAGQRFYGYTF. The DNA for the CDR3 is TGTGCCAGTAGTATAGCTGGACAGCGTTTCTATGGCTACACCTTC.

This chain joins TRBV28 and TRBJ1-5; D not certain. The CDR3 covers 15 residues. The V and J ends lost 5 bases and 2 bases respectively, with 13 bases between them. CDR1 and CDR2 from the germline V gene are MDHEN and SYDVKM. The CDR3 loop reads CASSPQTGGNQPQHF. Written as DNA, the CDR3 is TGTGCCAGCAGTCCCCAAACCGGGGGCAATCAGCCCCAGCATTTT.

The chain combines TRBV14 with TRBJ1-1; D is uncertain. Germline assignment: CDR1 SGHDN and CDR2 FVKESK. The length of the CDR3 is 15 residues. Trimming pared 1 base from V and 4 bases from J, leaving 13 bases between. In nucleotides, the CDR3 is TGTGCCAGCAGCCAAGGATGGCCGGGGAGCACTGAAGCTTTCTTT. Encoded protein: CASSQGWPGSTEAFF. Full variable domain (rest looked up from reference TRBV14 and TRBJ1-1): EAGVTQFPSHSVIEKGQTVTLRCDPISGHDNLYWYRRVMGKEIKFLLHFVKESKQDESGMPNNRFLAERTGGTYSTLKVQPAELEDSGVYFCASSQGWPGSTEAFFGQGTRLTVV.